This T cell receptor (beta chain) was sequenced for a study of blood T cell repertoires in COVID-19. Study details: Spain, Italy and the United States supplied samples that represented acute and convalescent COVID-19. T cells, B-cell-depleted T cells, or PBMCs provided the cDNA or gDNA that served as material.

Original processing notes: Amplifying reference gene primers gave estimates of nucleated cell counts. Sequenced by immunoSEQ multiplex PCR; TCRdb stores in-frame clones only, minus some. That table is the source of V, J and clone size, and D and trimming were worked out from the DNA. The sample has 50,000 or so clones; 90% to 95% are singletons. Germline V gene data show CDR1 as LGHDT and CDR2 as YNNKEL (reference sequence). The germline V and J ends were trimmed by 4 bases and 5 bases, with 6 bases remaining between them. There are 11 residues in the CDR3. The sample consisted of peripheral blood. The clonotype comes from a woman older than 75 with acute or convalescent COVID-19. This sequence joins TRBV3-1 (or the pseudogene TRBV3-2) and TRBJ2-7; no firm D call. This CDR3 is CASSLSHEQYF. As DNA, the CDR3 is TGTGCCAGCAGCCTCAGTCACGAGCAGTACTTC.